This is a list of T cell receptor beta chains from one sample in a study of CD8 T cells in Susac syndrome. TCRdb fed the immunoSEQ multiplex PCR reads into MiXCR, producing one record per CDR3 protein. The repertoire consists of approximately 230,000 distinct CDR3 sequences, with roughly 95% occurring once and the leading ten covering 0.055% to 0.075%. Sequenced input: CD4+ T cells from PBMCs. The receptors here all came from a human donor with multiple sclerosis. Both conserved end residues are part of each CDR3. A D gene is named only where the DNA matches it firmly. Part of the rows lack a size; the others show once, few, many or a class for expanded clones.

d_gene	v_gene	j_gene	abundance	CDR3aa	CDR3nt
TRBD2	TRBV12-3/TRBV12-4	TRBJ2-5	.	CASAPGKGAGQETQYF	TGTGCCAGCGCCCCCGGGAAGGGAGCGGGACAAGAGACCCAGTACTTC
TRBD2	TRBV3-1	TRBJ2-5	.	CASSRRILAGDQETQYF	TGTGCCAGCAGTCGACGAATACTAGCGGGAGATCAAGAGACCCAGTACTTC
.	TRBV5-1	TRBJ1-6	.	CASSLLERGGNSPLHF	TGCGCCAGCAGCTTGTTGGAGAGAGGGGGAAATTCACCCCTCCACTTT
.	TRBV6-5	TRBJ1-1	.	CASSYARGTEAFF	TGTGCCAGCAGTTACGCGAGGGGCACTGAAGCTTTCTTT
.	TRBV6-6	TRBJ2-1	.	CASTIRDLSSYNEQFF	TGTGCCAGCACTATCAGGGACCTGAGCTCCTACAATGAGCAGTTCTTC
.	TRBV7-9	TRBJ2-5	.	CASSEGHLTRETQYF	TGTGCCAGCAGCGAGGGACACCTCACCCGAGAGACCCAGTACTTC
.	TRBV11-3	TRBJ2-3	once	CASSSRFADTQYF	TGTGCCAGCAGTTCTCGGTTCGCAGATACGCAGTATTTT
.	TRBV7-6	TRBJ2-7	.	CASSPRSDNSYEQYF	TGTGCCAGCAGCCCCCGTTCCGACAACTCCTACGAGCAGTACTTC
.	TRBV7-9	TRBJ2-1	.	CASSLGQLGNEQFF	TGTGCCAGCAGCTTAGGACAGTTGGGAAATGAGCAGTTCTTC
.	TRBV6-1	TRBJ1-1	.	CASSEIQATEAFF	TGTGCCAGCAGTGAAATACAGGCTACTGAAGCTTTCTTT
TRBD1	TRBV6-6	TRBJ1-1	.	CASSFGQGHTEAFF	TGTGCCAGCAGTTTCGGACAGGGGCACACTGAAGCTTTCTTT
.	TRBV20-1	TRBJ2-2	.	CSASGSEATGELFF	TGCAGTGCTAGTGGTTCGGAGGCCACCGGGGAGCTGTTTTTT
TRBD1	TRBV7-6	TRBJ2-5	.	CASSYQGARETQYF	TGTGCCAGCAGCTATCAGGGGGCCCGGGAGACCCAGTACTTC
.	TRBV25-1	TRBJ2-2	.	CASSEDYSAGELFF	TGTGCCAGCAGTGAGGACTATTCGGCCGGGGAGCTGTTTTTT
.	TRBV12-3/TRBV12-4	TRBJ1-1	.	CASSWAVNTEAFF	TGTGCCAGCAGTTGGGCCGTAAACACTGAAGCTTTCTTT
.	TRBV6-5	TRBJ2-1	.	CASTRRADPYNEQFF	TGTGCCAGCACCCGTAGGGCCGATCCTTACAATGAGCAGTTCTTC
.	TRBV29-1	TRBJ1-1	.	CSVVASGRTEAFF	TGCAGCGTTGTGGCTAGCGGGCGCACTGAAGCTTTCTTT
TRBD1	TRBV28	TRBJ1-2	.	CASDHRGGYTF	TGTGCCAGCGATCACAGGGGAGGCTACACCTTC
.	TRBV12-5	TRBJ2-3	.	CASGLEQVQAQYF	TGTGCTAGTGGTTTGGAACAGGTGCAGGCGCAGTATTTT
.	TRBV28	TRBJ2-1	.	CASSPKPTTYNEQFF	TGTGCCAGCAGTCCGAAGCCGACAACCTACAATGAGCAGTTCTTC
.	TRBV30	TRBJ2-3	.	CAWAPGVAVDTQYF	TGTGCCTGGGCCCCCGGGGTAGCGGTAGATACGCAGTATTTT
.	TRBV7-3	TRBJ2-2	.	CANLPGELFF	TGTGCCAACCTACCCGGGGAGCTGTTTTTT
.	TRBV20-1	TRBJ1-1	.	CSANKEVWNTEAFF	TGCAGTGCCAACAAAGAGGTGTGGAACACTGAAGCTTTCTTT
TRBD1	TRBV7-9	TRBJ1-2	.	CASSLGDREMDGYTF	TGTGCCAGCAGCTTAGGGGACAGGGAGATGGATGGCTACACCTTC
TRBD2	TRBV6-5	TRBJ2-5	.	CASSYSQASGRETQYF	TGTGCCAGCAGTTACTCGCAGGCTAGCGGGAGGGAGACCCAGTACTTC
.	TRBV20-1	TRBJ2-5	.	CSASYQETQYF	TGCAGTGCTAGCTACCAAGAGACCCAGTACTTC
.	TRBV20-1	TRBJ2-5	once	CSARDPGRVGETQYF	TGCAGTGCTAGAGATCCGGGCAGGGTCGGGGAGACCCAGTACTTC
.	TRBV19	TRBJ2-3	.	CASSMARTDTQYF	TGTGCCAGTAGTATGGCCCGCACAGATACGCAGTATTTT
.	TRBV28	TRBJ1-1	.	CASRWTATEAFF	TGTGCCAGCAGGTGGACAGCCACTGAAGCTTTCTTT
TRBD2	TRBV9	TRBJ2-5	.	CASSGTSPTGETQYF	TGTGCCAGCAGTGGGACTAGCCCCACAGGAGAGACCCAGTACTTC
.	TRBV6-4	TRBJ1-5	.	CASSDSGHPPGRQPQHF	TGTGCCAGCAGTGACTCCGGGCATCCCCCAGGACGTCAGCCCCAGCATTTT
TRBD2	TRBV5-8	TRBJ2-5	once	CASSPRLAGVETQYF	TGTGCCAGCAGCCCCCGACTAGCGGGAGTGGAGACCCAGTACTTC
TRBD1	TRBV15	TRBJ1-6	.	CATSRSGTGNSPLHF	TGTGCCACCAGCAGGTCCGGGACAGGGAATTCACCCCTCCACTTT
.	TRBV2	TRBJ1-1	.	CASKGNPNTEAFF	TGTGCCAGCAAAGGCAACCCGAACACTGAAGCTTTCTTT
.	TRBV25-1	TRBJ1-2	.	CASSAGGDPSNYGYTF	TGTGCCAGCAGCGCCGGAGGTGATCCTTCTAACTATGGCTACACCTTC
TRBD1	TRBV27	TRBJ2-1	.	CASRPLGTGGRNEQFF	TGTGCCAGCAGGCCCCTCGGGACAGGGGGTAGGAATGAGCAGTTCTTC
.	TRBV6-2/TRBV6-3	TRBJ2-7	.	CASSYGQVISYEQYF	TGTGCCAGCAGTTACGGGCAGGTTATCTCCTACGAGCAGTACTTC
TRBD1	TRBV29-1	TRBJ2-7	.	CSVRQGGHEQYF	TGCAGCGTCCGACAGGGGGGGCACGAGCAGTACTTC
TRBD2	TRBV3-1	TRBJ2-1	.	CAGSLRTSGRNEQFF	TGTGCCGGCAGCTTACGGACTAGCGGGAGGAATGAGCAGTTCTTC
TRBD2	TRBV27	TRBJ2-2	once	CASSGTSFPGELFF	TGTGCCAGCAGCGGGACTAGTTTTCCCGGGGAGCTGTTTTTT
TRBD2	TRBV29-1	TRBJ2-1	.	CSVGGVGGTSGRAGYNEQFF	TGCAGCGTTGGAGGGGTCGGGGGGACTAGCGGGAGGGCCGGCTACAATGAGCAGTTCTTC
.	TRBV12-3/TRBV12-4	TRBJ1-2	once	CASSAPRATGRANYGYTF	TGTGCCAGCAGCGCCCCCCGGGCAACAGGGAGGGCTAACTATGGCTACACCTTC